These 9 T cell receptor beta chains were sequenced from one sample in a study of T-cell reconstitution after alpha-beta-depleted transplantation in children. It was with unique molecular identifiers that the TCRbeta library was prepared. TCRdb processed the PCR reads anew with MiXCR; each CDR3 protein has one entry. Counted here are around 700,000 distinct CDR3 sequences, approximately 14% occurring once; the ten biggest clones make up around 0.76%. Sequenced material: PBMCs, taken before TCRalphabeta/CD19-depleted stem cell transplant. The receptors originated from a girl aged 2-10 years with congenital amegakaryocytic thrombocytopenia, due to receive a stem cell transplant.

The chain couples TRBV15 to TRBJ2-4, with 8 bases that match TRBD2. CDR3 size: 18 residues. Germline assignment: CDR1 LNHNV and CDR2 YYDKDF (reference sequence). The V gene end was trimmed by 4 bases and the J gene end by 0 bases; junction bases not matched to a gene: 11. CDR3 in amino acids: CATSNKSTSGPAKNIQYF. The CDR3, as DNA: TGTGCCACCAGCAATAAAAGTACTAGCGGCCCAGCCAAAAACATTCAGTACTTC.

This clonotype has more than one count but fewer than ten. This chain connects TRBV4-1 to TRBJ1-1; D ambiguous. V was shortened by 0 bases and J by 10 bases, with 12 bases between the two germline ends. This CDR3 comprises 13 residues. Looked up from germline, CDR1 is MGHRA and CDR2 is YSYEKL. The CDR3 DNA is TGCGCCAGCAGCCAAGATCTGGCCAGATCAGCTTTCTTT. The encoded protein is CASSQDLARSAFF.

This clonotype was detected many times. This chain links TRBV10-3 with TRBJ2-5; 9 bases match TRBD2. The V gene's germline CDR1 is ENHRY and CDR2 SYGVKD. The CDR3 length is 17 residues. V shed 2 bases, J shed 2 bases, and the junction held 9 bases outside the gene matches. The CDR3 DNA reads TGTGCCATCAGTGAGCCCTGGGAGGCGGGAGGGCAAGAGACCCAGTACTTC. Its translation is CAISEPWEAGGQETQYF.

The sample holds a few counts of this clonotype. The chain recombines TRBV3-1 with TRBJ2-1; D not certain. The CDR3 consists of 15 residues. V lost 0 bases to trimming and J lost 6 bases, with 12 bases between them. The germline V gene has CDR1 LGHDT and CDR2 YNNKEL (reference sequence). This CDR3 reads CASSQDGFDVNEQFF. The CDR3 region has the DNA TGTGCCAGCAGCCAAGATGGGTTTGACGTCAATGAGCAGTTCTTC.

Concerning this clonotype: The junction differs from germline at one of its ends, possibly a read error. The CDR3 bases are TGCGCCAGCAGCTCACCGGCAGGGAGGGTAGAGACCCAGTCCTTC. Translation: CASSSPAGRVETQSF. The rearrangement joins TRBV5-1 to TRBJ2-5; 7 bases are shared with TRBD2. Germline assignment: CDR1 SGHRS and CDR2 YFSETQ. The CDR3 loop spans 15 amino acids. Complete variable domain (other parts from reference TRBV5-1 and TRBJ2-5): KAGVTQTPRYLIKTRGQQVTLSCSPISGHRSVSWYQQTPGQGLQFLFEYFSETQRNKGNFPGRFSGRQFSNSRSEMNVSTLELGDSALYLCASSSPAGRVETQSFGPGTRLLVL.

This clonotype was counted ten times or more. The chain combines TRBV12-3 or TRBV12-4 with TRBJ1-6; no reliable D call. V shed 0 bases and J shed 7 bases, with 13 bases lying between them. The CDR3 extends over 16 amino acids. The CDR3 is CASSLAPIPLNSPLHF. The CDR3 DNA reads TGTGCCAGCAGTTTAGCCCCCATTCCTCTGAATTCACCCCTCCACTTT.

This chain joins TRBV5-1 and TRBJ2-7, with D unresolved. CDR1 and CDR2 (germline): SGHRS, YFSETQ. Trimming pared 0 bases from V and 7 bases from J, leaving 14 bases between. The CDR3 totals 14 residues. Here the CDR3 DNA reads TGCGCCAGCAGCTTGGCCCCCCCCCAACGGGAGCAGTACTTC. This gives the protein CASSLAPPQREQYF.

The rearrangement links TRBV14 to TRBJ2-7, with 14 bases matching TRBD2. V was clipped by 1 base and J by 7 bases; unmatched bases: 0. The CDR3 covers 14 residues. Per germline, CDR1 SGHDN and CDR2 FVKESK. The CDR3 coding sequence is TGTGCCAGCAGCCAAGGACTAGCGGGAGGGGAGCAGTACTTC. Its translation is CASSQGLAGGEQYF. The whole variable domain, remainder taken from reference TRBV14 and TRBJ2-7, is EAGVTQFPSHSVIEKGQTVTLRCDPISGHDNLYWYRRVMGKEIKFLLHFVKESKQDESGMPNNRFLAERTGGTYSTLKVQPAELEDSGVYFCASSQGLAGGEQYFGPGTRLTVT.

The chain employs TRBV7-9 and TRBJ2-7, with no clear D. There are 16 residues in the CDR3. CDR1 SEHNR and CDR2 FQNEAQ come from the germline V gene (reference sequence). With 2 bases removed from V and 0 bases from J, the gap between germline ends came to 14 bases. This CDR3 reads CASSLSGLRHSYEQYF. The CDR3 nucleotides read TGTGCCAGCAGCTTATCCGGGCTACGACACTCCTACGAGCAGTACTTC.